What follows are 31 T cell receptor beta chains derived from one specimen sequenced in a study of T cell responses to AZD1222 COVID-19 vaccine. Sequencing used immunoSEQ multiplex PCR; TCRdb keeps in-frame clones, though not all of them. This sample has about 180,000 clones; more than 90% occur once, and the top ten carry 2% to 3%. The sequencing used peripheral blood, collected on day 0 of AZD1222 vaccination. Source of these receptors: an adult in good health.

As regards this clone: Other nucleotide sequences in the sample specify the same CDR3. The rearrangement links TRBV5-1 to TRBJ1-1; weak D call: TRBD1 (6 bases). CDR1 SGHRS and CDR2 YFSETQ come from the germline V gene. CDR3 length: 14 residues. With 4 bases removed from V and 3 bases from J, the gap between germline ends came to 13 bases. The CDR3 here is CASSLAGGYTEAFF. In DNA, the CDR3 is TGCGCCAGCAGCCTTGCGGGGGGCTACACTGAAGCTTTCTTT.

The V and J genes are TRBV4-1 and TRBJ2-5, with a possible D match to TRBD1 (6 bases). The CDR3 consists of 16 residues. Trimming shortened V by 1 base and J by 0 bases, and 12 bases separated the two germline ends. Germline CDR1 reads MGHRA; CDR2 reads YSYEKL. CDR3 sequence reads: CASSQGGQAYQETQYF. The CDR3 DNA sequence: TGCGCCAGCAGCCAAGGGGGACAAGCCTACCAAGAGACCCAGTACTTC.

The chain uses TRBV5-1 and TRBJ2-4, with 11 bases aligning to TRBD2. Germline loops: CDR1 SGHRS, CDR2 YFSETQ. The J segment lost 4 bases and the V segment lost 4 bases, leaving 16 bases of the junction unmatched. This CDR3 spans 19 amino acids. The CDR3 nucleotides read TGCGCCAGCAGCCCCAGGATAGCGGGAGGGCCTATGGGGAAAAACATTCAGTACTTC. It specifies CASSPRIAGGPMGKNIQYF.

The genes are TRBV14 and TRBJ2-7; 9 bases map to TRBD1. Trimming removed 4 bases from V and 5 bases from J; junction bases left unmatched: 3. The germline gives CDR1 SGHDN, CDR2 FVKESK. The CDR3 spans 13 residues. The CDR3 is CASSRDRVDEQYF. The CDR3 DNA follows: TGTGCCAGCAGCCGGGACAGGGTGGACGAGCAGTACTTC.

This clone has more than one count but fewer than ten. This CDR3 reads CASSSTRGRQGSDRPQHF. In DNA, the CDR3 is TGTGCCAGCAGTTCTACTAGGGGGCGACAAGGAAGTGATCGACCCCAGCATTTT. The chain carries TRBV28 and TRBJ1-5, with TRBD1 identical over 7 bases. J lost 10 bases, V lost 4 bases, and 22 bases had no gene match. The CDR3 covers 18 residues. CDR1 is MDHEN, CDR2 SYDVKM, per germline.

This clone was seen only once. CDR3 DNA: TGTGCCACCAGCAGAGATATGACTAGCGGATACAATGAGCAGTTCTTC. Protein: CATSRDMTSGYNEQFF. The rearrangement uses TRBV15 and TRBJ2-1, with 9 bases identical to TRBD2. V lost 0 bases and J lost 4; bases outside the gene matches: 4. Germline loops: CDR1 LNHNV, CDR2 YYDKDF (reference sequence). This CDR3 has 16 amino acids.

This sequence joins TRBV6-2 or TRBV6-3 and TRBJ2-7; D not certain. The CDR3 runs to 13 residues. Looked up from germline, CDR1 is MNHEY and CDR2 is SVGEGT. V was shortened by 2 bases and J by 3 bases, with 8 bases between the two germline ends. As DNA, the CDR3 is TGTGCCAGCAGTTACGAGGAGAGCTACGAGCAGTACTTC. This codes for CASSYEESYEQYF.

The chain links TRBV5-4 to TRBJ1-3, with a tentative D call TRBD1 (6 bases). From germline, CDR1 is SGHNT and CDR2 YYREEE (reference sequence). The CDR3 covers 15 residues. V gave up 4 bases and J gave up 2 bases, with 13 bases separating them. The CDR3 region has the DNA TGTGCCAGCAGCCGAGGGGGGGAAACTGGAAACACCATATATTTT. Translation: CASSRGGETGNTIYF.

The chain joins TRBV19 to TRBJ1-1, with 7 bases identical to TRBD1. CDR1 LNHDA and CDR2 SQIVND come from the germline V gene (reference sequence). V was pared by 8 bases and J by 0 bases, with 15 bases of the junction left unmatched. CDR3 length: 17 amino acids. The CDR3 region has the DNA TGTGCCAGTGACTCCCGGGACAGTAGTATTTTGAACACTGAAGCTTTCTTT. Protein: CASDSRDSSILNTEAFF.

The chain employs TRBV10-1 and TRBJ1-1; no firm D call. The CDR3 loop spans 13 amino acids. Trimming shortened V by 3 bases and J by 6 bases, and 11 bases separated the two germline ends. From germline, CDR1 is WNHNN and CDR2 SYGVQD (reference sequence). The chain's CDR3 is CASSEGTVAEAFF. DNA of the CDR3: TGCGCCAGCAGTGAAGGAACCGTTGCTGAAGCTTTCTTT.

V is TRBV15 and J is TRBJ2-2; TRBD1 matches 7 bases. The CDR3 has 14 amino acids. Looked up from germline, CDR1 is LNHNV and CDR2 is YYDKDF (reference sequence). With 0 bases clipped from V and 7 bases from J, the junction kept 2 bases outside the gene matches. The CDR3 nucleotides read TGTGCCACCAGCAGAGACAGGGGGTACGGGGAGCTGTTTTTT. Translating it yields CATSRDRGYGELFF.

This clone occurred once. CDR3 in DNA: TGCAGCGTTGAACTCCTGAGGGAGGGTGGCTACACCTTC. Protein: CSVELLREGGYTF. The V call is TRBV29-1, the J call TRBJ1-2; D call uncertain. Looked up from germline, CDR1 is SQVTM and CDR2 is ANQGSEA. CDR3 size: 13 residues. V lost 2 bases to trimming and J lost 7 bases, with 14 bases between them.

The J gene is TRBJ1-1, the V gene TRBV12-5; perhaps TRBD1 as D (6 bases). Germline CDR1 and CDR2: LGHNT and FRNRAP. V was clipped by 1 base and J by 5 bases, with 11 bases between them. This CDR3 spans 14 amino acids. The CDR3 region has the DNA TGTGCTAGTGGTTTGGACCAGGGGTGGACTGAAGCTTTCTTT. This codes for CASGLDQGWTEAFF.

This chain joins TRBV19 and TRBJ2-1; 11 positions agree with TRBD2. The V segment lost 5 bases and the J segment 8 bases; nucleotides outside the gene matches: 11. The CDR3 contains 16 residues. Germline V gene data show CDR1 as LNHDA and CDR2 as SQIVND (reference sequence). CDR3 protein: CASSPWGLAEMDEQFF. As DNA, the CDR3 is TGTGCCAGTAGTCCGTGGGGACTAGCGGAAATGGATGAGCAGTTCTTC.

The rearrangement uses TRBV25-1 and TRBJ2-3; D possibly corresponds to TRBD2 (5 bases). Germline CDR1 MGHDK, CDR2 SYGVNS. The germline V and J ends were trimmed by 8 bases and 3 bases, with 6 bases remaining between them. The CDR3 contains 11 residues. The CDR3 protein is CASGSTDTQYF. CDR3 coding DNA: TGTGCCAGCGGGAGTACAGATACGCAGTATTTT.

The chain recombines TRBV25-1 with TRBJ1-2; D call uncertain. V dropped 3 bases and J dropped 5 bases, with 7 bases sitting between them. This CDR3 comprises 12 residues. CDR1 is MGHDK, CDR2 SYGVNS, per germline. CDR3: CASSESKYGYTF. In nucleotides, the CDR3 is TGTGCCAGCAGTGAGTCCAAGTATGGCTACACCTTC.

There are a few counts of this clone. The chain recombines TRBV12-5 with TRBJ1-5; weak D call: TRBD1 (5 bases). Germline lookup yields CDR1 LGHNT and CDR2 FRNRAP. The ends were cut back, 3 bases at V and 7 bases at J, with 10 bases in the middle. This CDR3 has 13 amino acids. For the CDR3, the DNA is TGTGCTAGTGGTTTCGGACAAGGCCAGCCCCAGCATTTT. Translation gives CASGFGQGQPQHF.

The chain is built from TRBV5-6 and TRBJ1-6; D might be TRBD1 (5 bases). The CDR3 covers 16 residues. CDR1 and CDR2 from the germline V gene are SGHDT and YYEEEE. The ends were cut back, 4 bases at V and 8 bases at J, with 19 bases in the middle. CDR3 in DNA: TGTGCCAGCAGCCCGGGTTGGGGGAGTAGGGATTCACCCCTCCACTTT. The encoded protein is CASSPGWGSRDSPLHF.

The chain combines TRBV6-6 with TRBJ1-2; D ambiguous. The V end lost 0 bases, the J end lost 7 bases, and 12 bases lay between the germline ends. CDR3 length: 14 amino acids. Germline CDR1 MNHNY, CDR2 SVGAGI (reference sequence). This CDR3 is CASSYSGQVAGYTF. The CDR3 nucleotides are TGTGCCAGCAGTTACTCTGGTCAGGTTGCTGGCTACACCTTC.

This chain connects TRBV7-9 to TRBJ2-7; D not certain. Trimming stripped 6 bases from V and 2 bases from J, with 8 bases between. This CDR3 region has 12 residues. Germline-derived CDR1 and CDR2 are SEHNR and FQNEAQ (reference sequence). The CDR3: CASRSSAYEQYF. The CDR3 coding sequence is TGTGCCAGCAGGTCGTCCGCCTACGAGCAGTACTTC. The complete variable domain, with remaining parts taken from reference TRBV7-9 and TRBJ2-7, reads DTGVSQNPRHKITKRGQNVTFRCDPISEHNRLYWYRQTLGQGPEFLTYFQNEAQLEKSRLLSDRFSAERPKGSFSTLEIQRTEQGDSAMYLCASRSSAYEQYFGPGTRLTVT.

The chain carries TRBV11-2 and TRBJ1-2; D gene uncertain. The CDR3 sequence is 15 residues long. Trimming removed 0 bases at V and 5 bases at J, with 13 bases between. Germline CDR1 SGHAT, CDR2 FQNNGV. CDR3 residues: CASSLDRRAAYGYTF. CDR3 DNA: TGTGCCAGCAGCTTAGATCGGAGGGCAGCTTATGGCTACACCTTC. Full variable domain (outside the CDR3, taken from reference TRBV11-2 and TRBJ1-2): EAGVAQSPRYKIIEKRQSVAFWCNPISGHATLYWYQQILGQGPKLLIQFQNNGVVDDSQLPKDRFSAERLKGVDSTLKIQPAKLEDSAVYLCASSLDRRAAYGYTFGSGTRLTVV.

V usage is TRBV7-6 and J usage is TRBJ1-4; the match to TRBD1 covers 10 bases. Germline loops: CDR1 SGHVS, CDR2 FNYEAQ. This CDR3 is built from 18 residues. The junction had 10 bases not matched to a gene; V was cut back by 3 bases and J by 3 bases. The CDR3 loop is CASSFTGQGGFSNEKLFF. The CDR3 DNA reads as TGTGCCAGCAGCTTCACCGGACAGGGGGGGTTTTCTAATGAAAAACTGTTTTTT.

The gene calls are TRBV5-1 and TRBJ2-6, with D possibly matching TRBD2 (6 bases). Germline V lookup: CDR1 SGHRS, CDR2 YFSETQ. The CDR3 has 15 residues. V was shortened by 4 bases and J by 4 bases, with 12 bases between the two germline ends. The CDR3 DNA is TGCGCCAGCAGCACCGGGGGTTCGGGGGCCAACGTCCTGACTTTC. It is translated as CASSTGGSGANVLTF.

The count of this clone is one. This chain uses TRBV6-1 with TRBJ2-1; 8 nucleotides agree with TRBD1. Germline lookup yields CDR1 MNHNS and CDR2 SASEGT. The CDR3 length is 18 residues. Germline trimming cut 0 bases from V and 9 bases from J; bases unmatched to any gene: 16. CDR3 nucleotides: TGTGCCAGCAGTGAAGCCAGGGGACAGGTTCTATCAGGTCGTGAGCAGTTCTTC. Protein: CASSEARGQVLSGREQFF.

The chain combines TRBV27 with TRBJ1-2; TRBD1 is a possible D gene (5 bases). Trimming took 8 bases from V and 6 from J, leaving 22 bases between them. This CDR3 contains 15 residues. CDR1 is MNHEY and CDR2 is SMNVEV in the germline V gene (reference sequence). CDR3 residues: CASSKRAGWSDGYTF. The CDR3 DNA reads TGTGCCAGCTCCAAAAGGGCAGGGTGGTCTGATGGCTACACCTTC.

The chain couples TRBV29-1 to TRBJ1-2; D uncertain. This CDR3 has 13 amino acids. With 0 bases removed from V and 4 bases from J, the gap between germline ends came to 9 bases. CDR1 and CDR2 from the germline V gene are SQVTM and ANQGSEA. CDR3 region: CSVEDPVVYGYTF. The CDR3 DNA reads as TGCAGCGTTGAAGACCCAGTTGTCTATGGCTACACCTTC.

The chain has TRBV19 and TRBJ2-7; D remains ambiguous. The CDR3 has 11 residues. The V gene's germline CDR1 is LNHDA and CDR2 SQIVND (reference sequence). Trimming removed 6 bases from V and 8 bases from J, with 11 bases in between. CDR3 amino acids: CASSDRLQQYF. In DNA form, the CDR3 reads TGTGCCAGTAGCGACCGACTTCAGCAGTACTTC.

The CDR3, as DNA: TGTGCCAGCAGTTTGACAGCTAACTATGGCTACACCTTC. This codes for CASSLTANYGYTF. The V and J genes are TRBV6-2 or TRBV6-3 and TRBJ1-2, with a possible D match to TRBD1 (5 bases). There are 13 residues in the CDR3. V lost 4 bases and J 0 bases, leaving 6 bases between the germline ends. CDR1 and CDR2 from the germline V gene are MNHEY and SVGEGT.

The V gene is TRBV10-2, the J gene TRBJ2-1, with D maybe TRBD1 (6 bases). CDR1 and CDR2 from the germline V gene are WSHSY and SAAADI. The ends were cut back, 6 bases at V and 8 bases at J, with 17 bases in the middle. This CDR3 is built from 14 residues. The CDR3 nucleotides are TGCGCCAGCAGCGTACCTCCGAGGGGGTATGAGCAGTTCTTC. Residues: CASSVPPRGYEQFF.

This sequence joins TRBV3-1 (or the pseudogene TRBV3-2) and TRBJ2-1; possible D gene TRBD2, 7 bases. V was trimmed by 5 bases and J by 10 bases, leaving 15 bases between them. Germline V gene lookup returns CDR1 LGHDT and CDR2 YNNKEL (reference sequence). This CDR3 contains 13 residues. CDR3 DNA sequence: TGTGCCAGCAGCTCACTGGGGGGGCGAGAGCAGTTCTTC. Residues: CASSSLGGREQFF.

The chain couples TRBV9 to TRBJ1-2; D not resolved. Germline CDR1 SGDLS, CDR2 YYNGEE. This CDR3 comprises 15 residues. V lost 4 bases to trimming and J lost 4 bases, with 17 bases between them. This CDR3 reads CASSPEADATYGYTF. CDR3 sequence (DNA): TGTGCCAGCAGCCCCGAGGCCGACGCCACCTATGGCTACACCTTC.